The 21 T cell receptor beta chains below come from one sample, sequenced in a study of T cell responses to AZD1222 COVID-19 vaccine. Assay used: immunoSEQ multiplex PCR; TCRdb lists only in-frame clones, some missing. Of about 140,000 clones in the sample, 89% were seen once. Sample: peripheral blood, taken on day 0 of AZD1222 vaccination. These receptors all come from an adult in good health.

This chain links TRBV29-1 with TRBJ1-1; D gene unclear. This CDR3 contains 13 residues. Trimming pared 4 bases from V and 5 bases from J, leaving 14 bases between. The germline V gene encodes CDR1 SQVTM and CDR2 ANQGSEA. CDR3 protein: CSVVKRARTEAFF. The CDR3, as DNA: TGCAGCGTTGTAAAGAGGGCTCGGACTGAAGCTTTCTTT.

This chain links TRBV6-6 with TRBJ1-5, with 9 nucleotides matching TRBD1. In germline, CDR1 is MNHNY, CDR2 SVGAGI (reference sequence). This CDR3 comprises 16 residues. After removal of 4 bases from V and 2 bases from J, the junction contained 6 bases not matched to a gene. The CDR3 region is CASSSTDRGGNQPQHF. In nucleotides, the CDR3 is TGTGCCAGCAGTTCCACGGACAGGGGAGGCAATCAGCCCCAGCATTTT.

This clone has a single count. The chain uses TRBV18 and TRBJ1-2, with TRBD1 matching 9 bases. Looked up from germline, CDR1 is KGHSH and CDR2 is LQKENI. Trimming removed 5 bases from V and 3 bases from J; junction bases left unmatched: 7. CDR3 length: 15 amino acids. The CDR3 nucleotides read TGTGCCAGCTCAACCGGGACAGGGAGGCACTATGGCTACACCTTC. Its protein is CASSTGTGRHYGYTF.

Concerning this clone itself: At one boundary the junction diverges from the germline segment, which might be a read error. The rearrangement uses TRBV7-7 and TRBJ2-3, with D perhaps TRBD2 (6 bases). The CDR3 length is 15 residues. Germline values: CDR1 SSHAT, CDR2 FNYEAQ (reference sequence). Here the CDR3 reads CASSDRGGAQDTQYF. The CDR3 nucleotides are TGTGCTAGCAGCGACCGTGGAGGGGCACAAGATACGCAGTATTTT.

The V and J genes are TRBV6-5 and TRBJ2-1, with TRBD1 identical over 8 bases. Germline assignment: CDR1 MNHEY and CDR2 SVGAGI. V shed 2 bases, J shed 6 bases, and the junction held 9 bases outside the gene matches. The CDR3 totals 16 residues. CDR3 coding DNA: TGTGCCAGCAGTTACACGGGACAGGTGTTTGGCAATGAGCAGTTCTTC. This gives the protein CASSYTGQVFGNEQFF.

V gene TRBV5-1 combines with J gene TRBJ1-1, with 7 bases that match TRBD1. This CDR3 region has 14 residues. Looked up from germline, CDR1 is SGHRS and CDR2 is YFSETQ. V trimming: 0 bases; J trimming: 5 bases; junction bases outside the gene matches: 4. The CDR3 nucleotides are TGCGCCAGCAGCTTGGGACAGGGTCGGACTGAAGCTTTCTTT. Translation: CASSLGQGRTEAFF.

The gene calls are TRBV7-3 and TRBJ2-1, with a weak D call TRBD2 (5 bases). Germline V gene lookup returns CDR1 SGHTA and CDR2 FQGTGA. Between the trimmed V and J ends, which lost 6 bases and 0 bases, there was a span of 12 bases. CDR3 size: 15 residues. The CDR3 DNA is TGTGCCAGCAGTTTGAGAACTAGCTCCTACAATGAGCAGTTCTTC. Its translation is CASSLRTSSYNEQFF. The full variable domain, its missing parts supplied by reference TRBV7-3 and TRBJ2-1, is GAGVSQTPSNKVTEKGKYVELRCDPISGHTALYWYRQSLGQGPEFLIYFQGTGAADDSGLPNDRFFAVRPEGSVSTLKIQRTERGDSAVYLCASSLRTSSYNEQFFGPGTRLTVL.

The chain combines TRBV19 with TRBJ1-1; TRBD1 aligns across 7 bases. Germline V lookup: CDR1 LNHDA, CDR2 SQIVND (reference sequence). This CDR3 region has 16 residues. The V segment lost 5 bases and the J segment 0 bases; nucleotides outside the gene matches: 9. CDR3 region: CASSSGQVLMNTEAFF. The CDR3 DNA reads TGTGCCAGTAGTTCCGGACAGGTTCTCATGAACACTGAAGCTTTCTTT.

This sequence joins TRBV28 and TRBJ1-1; D ambiguous. This CDR3 comprises 13 residues. Germline-derived CDR1 and CDR2 are MDHEN and SYDVKM. The germline V and J ends were trimmed by 5 bases and 0 bases, with 7 bases remaining between them. CDR3 amino acids: CASSRSLNTEAFF. The CDR3 region has the DNA TGTGCCAGCAGTAGGAGCTTGAACACTGAAGCTTTCTTT.

This chain joins TRBV18 and TRBJ2-3; the match to TRBD1 covers 8 bases. The germline V gene has CDR1 KGHSH and CDR2 LQKENI. The CDR3 runs 15 residues. The V segment lost 2 bases and the J segment 4 bases; nucleotides outside the gene matches: 5. DNA of the CDR3: TGTGCCAGCTCACCAAGCAGGGGGCAGGCAGATACGCAGTATTTT. This translates into CASSPSRGQADTQYF.

V gene TRBV15 combines with J gene TRBJ2-1; D uncertain. Trimming removed 0 bases at V and 4 bases at J, with 4 bases between. Germline CDR1 and CDR2: LNHNV and YYDKDF (reference sequence). The length of the CDR3 is 13 residues. The CDR3 is CATSREGYNEQFF. CDR3 nucleotide sequence: TGTGCCACCAGCAGAGAAGGTTACAATGAGCAGTTCTTC.

CDR3 loop: CASSESQPTTNEKLFF. The CDR3 DNA follows: TGCGCCAGCAGCGAGAGCCAGCCTACAACTAATGAAAAACTGTTTTTT. This rearrangement joins TRBV5-1 to TRBJ1-4; D remains unclear. The V end lost 4 bases, the J end lost 0 bases, and 13 bases lay between the germline ends. This CDR3 is built from 16 residues. Per the germline V gene, CDR1 is SGHRS and CDR2 is YFSETQ.

This chain uses TRBV27 with TRBJ1-5; D is ambiguous. The ends were cut back, 3 bases at V and 2 bases at J, with 8 bases in the middle. This CDR3 region has 14 residues. Germline V gene lookup returns CDR1 MNHEY and CDR2 SMNVEV (reference sequence). For the CDR3, the DNA is TGTGCCAGCAGTTTTAGGAATGGCAATCAGCCCCAGCATTTT. Its protein product is CASSFRNGNQPQHF.

The chain uses TRBV2 and TRBJ2-7; D not certain. This CDR3 region has 10 residues. V dropped 6 bases and J dropped 7 bases, with 7 bases sitting between them. Germline assignment: CDR1 SNHLY and CDR2 FYNNEI. The CDR3 loop is CASSLGEQYF. The CDR3 nucleotides read TGTGCCAGCAGCCTTGGGGAGCAGTACTTC.

This chain joins TRBV7-2 and TRBJ1-1; D call uncertain. V gave up 5 bases and J gave up 5 bases, with 12 bases separating them. From germline, CDR1 is SGHTA and CDR2 FQGNSA. This CDR3 is 13 amino acids long. Here the CDR3 DNA reads TGTGCCAGCAGCAAAGGAGGTAGTACTGAAGCTTTCTTT. It yields the protein CASSKGGSTEAFF.

The chain combines TRBV4-1 with TRBJ1-3; 8 nucleotides match TRBD1. The junction had 4 bases not matched to a gene; V was cut back by 3 bases and J by 0 bases. Germline V gene data show CDR1 as MGHRA and CDR2 as YSYEKL. The CDR3 loop spans 16 amino acids. CDR3 residues: CASSHPGQDSGNTIYF. CDR3 sequence (DNA): TGCGCCAGCAGCCATCCGGGACAGGACTCTGGAAACACCATATATTTT.

This chain uses TRBV5-3 with TRBJ2-7; 8 bases match TRBD1. TRBV5-3 is placed among ORFs of uncertain function. The J segment lost 0 bases and the V segment lost 2 bases, leaving 7 bases of the junction unmatched. This CDR3 is built from 16 residues. The CDR3 loop is CARSLLGQENSYEQYF. The CDR3 nucleotides are TGTGCCAGAAGCTTACTGGGACAGGAGAACTCCTACGAGCAGTACTTC.

The chain is built from TRBV19 and TRBJ1-2; a possible D gene is TRBD1 (6 bases). The length of the CDR3 is 16 residues. Germline assignment: CDR1 LNHDA and CDR2 SQIVND (reference sequence). Trimming cost V 5 bases and J 4 bases, with 20 bases left between them. The DNA of the CDR3 is TGTGCCAGTAGTCCCGGGACAACGATTTGGGGCTATGGCTACACCTTC. Protein product: CASSPGTTIWGYGYTF.

The J gene is TRBJ1-5, the V gene TRBV5-1; a possible D gene is TRBD1 (5 bases). CDR3 size: 16 residues. Germline lookup yields CDR1 SGHRS and CDR2 YFSETQ. V lost 4 bases to trimming and J lost 4 bases, with 18 bases between them. The DNA for the CDR3 is TGCGCCAGCAGCCCCAGTGGGGGGTATGATAATCAGCCCCAGCATTTT. It codes for CASSPSGGYDNQPQHF.

V usage is TRBV9 and J usage is TRBJ1-2; D not certain. The V end was cut by 1 base, the J end by 8 bases, with 9 bases between. CDR1 SGDLS and CDR2 YYNGEE come from the germline V gene. The CDR3 is made up of 12 amino acids. Here the CDR3 DNA reads TGTGCCAGCAGCGTATACCCGGGGGGCTACACCTTC. This sequence encodes CASSVYPGGYTF.

This chain joins TRBV12-3 or TRBV12-4 and TRBJ2-7, with D possibly being TRBD2 (6 bases). CDR3 length equals 12 residues. Trimming took off 6 bases at V and 3 bases at J, with 9 bases between the two ends. CDR3 sequence: CASSADYYEQYF. In DNA, the CDR3 is TGTGCCAGCAGCGCGGACTACTACGAGCAGTACTTC.